This T cell receptor beta chain was profiled in a study of cytomegalovirus exposure and HLA in healthy donors. Study-level points and caveats: CMV serostatus was the only recorded immune exposure for donors. Later analysis suggested most CMV-associated TCR beta chains were HLA-restricted.

The CDR3 is 16 amino acids. Germline assignment: CDR1 SGHTA and CDR2 FQGNSA. Trimming cost V 1 base and J 2 bases; bases outside gene matches: 5. Notes on this clone: Its antigen is still unknown.

PCR primers comprised 60 Vbeta and 13 Jbeta primers. Clones were sequenced by immunoSEQ multiplex PCR, and TCRdb holds only the in-frame ones, with some missing. The sample lists some 190,000 clones, 70% to 80% seen once, with approximately 1.4% in the top ten. The rearrangement uses TRBV7-2 and TRBJ1-1; 9 nucleotides match TRBD1. The material sequenced was PBMCs. The clonotype originates from a woman aged 45-59 years in good health and CMV-seronegative. The DNA for the CDR3 is TGTGCCAGCAGCTTAGTCCGGGGACAGGGAAACACTGAAGCTTTCTTT. Translation gives CASSLVRGQGNTEAFF. Variable domain in full (rest from reference TRBV7-2 and TRBJ1-1): GAGVSQSPSNKVTEKGKDVELRCDPISGHTALYWYRQSLGQGLEFLIYFQGNSAPDKSGLPSDRFSAERTGGSVSTLTIQRTQQEDSAVYLCASSLVRGQGNTEAFFGQGTRLTVV.